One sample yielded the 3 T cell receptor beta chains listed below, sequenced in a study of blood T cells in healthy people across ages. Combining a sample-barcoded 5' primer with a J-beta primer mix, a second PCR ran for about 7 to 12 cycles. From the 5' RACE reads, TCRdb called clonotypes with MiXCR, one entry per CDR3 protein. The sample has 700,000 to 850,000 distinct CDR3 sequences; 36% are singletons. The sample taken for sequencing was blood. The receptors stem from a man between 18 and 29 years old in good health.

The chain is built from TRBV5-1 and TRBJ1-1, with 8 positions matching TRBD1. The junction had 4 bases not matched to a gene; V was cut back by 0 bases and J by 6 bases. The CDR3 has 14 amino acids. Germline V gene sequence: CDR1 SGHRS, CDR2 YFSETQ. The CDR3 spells CASSLANRGSEAFF. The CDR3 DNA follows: TGCGCCAGCAGCTTGGCCAACAGGGGGTCTGAAGCTTTCTTT.

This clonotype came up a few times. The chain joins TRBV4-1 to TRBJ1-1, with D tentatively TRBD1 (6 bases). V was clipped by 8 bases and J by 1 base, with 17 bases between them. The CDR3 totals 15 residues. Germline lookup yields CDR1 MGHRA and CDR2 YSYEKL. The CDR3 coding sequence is TGCGCCAGCCGGCACGGGGGCGGAAGGAACACTGAAGCTTTCTTT. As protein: CASRHGGGRNTEAFF.

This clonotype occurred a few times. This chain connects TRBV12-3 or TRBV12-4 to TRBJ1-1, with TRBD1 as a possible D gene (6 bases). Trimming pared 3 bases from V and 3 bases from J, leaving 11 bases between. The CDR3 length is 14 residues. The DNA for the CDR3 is TGTGCCAGCAGTTTGGGGGGCTCGTACACTGAAGCTTTCTTT. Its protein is CASSLGGSYTEAFF.